This record covers a single T cell receptor beta chain. Constant-region reverse primers amplified full-length variable regions, followed by semi-nested Nested Universal Primer A PCR. Using its own MiXCR run on the 5' RACE reads, TCRdb lists one record per CDR3 protein. The sample records 8,500 to 9,500 distinct CDR3 sequences, roughly 60% being singletons. The length of the CDR3 is 18 residues. CDR1 is MGHRA and CDR2 is YSYEKL in the germline V gene. The ends were cut back, 1 base at V and 0 bases at J, with 13 bases in the middle. Memory CD4+ cells were defined as CD4+CD45RO+CD25-. This chain links TRBV4-1 with TRBJ2-6; no firm D call. Sample: tumor-infiltrating memory CD4+ T cells sorted from the breast tumor. The sample's subset: memory CD4+ T cells, CD4+CD45RO+CD25-. This clonotype originated in a female donor with breast cancer. CDR3 in amino acids: CASSQANFFRSGANVLTF. CDR3 DNA: TGCGCCAGCAGCCAAGCTAACTTCTTCCGCTCTGGGGCCAACGTCCTGACTTTC.